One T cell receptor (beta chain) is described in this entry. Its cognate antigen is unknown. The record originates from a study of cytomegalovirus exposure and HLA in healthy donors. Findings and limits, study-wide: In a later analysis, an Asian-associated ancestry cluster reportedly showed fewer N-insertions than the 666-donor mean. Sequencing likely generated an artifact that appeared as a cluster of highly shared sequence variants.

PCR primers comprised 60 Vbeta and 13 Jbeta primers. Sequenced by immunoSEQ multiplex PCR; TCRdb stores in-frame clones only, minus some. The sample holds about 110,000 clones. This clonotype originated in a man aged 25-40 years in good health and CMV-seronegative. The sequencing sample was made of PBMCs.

As DNA, the CDR3 is TGTGCCATCAGAATGGGGGACATCTATGGCTACACCTTC. Translation: CAIRMGDIYGYTF. The J gene is TRBJ1-2, the V gene TRBV10-3; D perhaps matches TRBD1 (6 bases). Germline V CDR1 and CDR2: ENHRY, SYGVKD. This CDR3 has 13 amino acids. Trimming cost V 6 bases and J 4 bases, with 12 bases left between them.